These 18 T cell receptor beta chains originate from one sample sequenced in a study of shared clonotypes between healthy human individuals. The repertoire was sequenced with immunoSEQ multiplex PCR; TCRdb's copy has only in-frame clones and lacks some. The repertoire consists of over 2 million clones, with approximately 95% occurring once and the leading ten covering 0.85% to 1.3%. Selected positively for CCR7 and CD45RO-negative, naive CD8 cells excluded terminally differentiated effector memory CD45RA+ cells. The specimen sequenced was naive CD8+ T cells sorted from blood. All receptors come from a man between 18 and 29 years old in good health.

The genes are TRBV12-5 and TRBJ2-1; the match to TRBD2 covers 8 bases. Losses at the gene ends were 1 base for V and 4 bases for J; bases not matched to a gene: 6. In germline, CDR1 is LGHNT, CDR2 FRNRAP. The CDR3 contains 16 residues. The CDR3 sequence is CASGLDPGGAYNEQFF. The CDR3 DNA reads as TGTGCTAGTGGTTTGGACCCCGGGGGGGCTTACAATGAGCAGTTCTTC.

CDR3 amino acids: CASSTGQGHTGELFF. The CDR3 coding sequence is TGTGCCAGCAGTACCGGACAGGGACACACCGGGGAGCTGTTTTTT. The chain has TRBV6-6 and TRBJ2-2; TRBD1 agrees at 8 bases. The germline V gene has CDR1 MNHNY and CDR2 SVGAGI (reference sequence). This CDR3 has 15 residues. Trimming took 5 bases from V and 3 from J; bases not matched to a gene: 5.

The chain employs TRBV2 and TRBJ2-2; the match to TRBD1 covers 10 bases. J lost 6 bases, V lost 4 bases, and 2 bases had no gene match. Germline V gene lookup returns CDR1 SNHLY and CDR2 FYNNEI. There are 14 residues in the CDR3. The CDR3 nucleotides are TGTGCCAGCAGTGGAGACAGGGGGCCCGGGGAGCTGTTTTTT. Translating gives CASSGDRGPGELFF.

This clone was seen once. The chain links TRBV5-4 to TRBJ2-7; perhaps TRBD1 as D (7 bases). Germline values: CDR1 SGHNT, CDR2 YYREEE (reference sequence). V was trimmed by 4 bases and J by 4 bases, leaving 15 bases between them. CDR3 size: 14 residues. CDR3 sequence: CASSPRGAGYEQYF. CDR3 nucleotide sequence: TGTGCCAGCAGCCCCAGGGGGGCCGGGTACGAGCAGTACTTC. The full variable domain, completed using reference TRBV5-4 and TRBJ2-7, is ETGVTQSPTHLIKTRGQQVTLRCSSQSGHNTVSWYQQALGQGPQFIFQYYREEENGRGNFPPRFSGLQFPNYSSELNVNALELDDSALYLCASSPRGAGYEQYFGPGTRLTVT.

This rearrangement joins TRBV28 to TRBJ1-2; TRBD1 matches 11 bases. The CDR3 extends over 15 amino acids. Germline V lookup: CDR1 MDHEN, CDR2 SYDVKM. Trimming at V came to 3 bases and at J to 7 bases, leaving 7 bases not matched to a gene. Here the CDR3 DNA reads TGTGCCAGCAGTTTCCTTGGACAGGGGGCGAGTGGCTACACCTTC. As protein: CASSFLGQGASGYTF.

The genes are TRBV5-6 and TRBJ2-2, with D uncertain. CDR1 is SGHDT and CDR2 is YYEEEE in the germline V gene. V was shortened by 1 base and J by 1 base, with 11 bases between the two germline ends. There are 16 residues in the CDR3. CDR3 nucleotide sequence: TGTGCCAGCAGCTTGTCGCTTAATGTGAACACCGGGGAGCTGTTTTTT. This codes for CASSLSLNVNTGELFF.

CDR3 region: CASSLVGGGLFNSYEQYF. CDR3 DNA sequence: TGTGCCAGCAGCTTGGTAGGCGGGGGCCTTTTTAACTCCTACGAGCAGTACTTC. This rearrangement joins TRBV5-5 to TRBJ2-7, with a tentative D call TRBD2 (7 bases). The CDR3 consists of 18 residues. The germline V and J ends were trimmed by 0 bases and 0 bases, with 19 bases remaining between them. The germline CDR1 and CDR2 sequences are SGHKS and YYEKEE (reference sequence).

The chain joins TRBV7-9 to TRBJ2-7; D is possibly TRBD1 (6 bases). Germline CDR1 SEHNR, CDR2 FQNEAQ (reference sequence). The V and J ends lost 4 bases and 2 bases respectively, with 12 bases between them. The CDR3 spans 14 residues. CDR3 residues: CASSSNTGTYEQYF. The CDR3 coding sequence is TGTGCCAGCAGCTCGAACACAGGGACCTACGAGCAGTACTTC.

This clone was found a few times. This chain joins TRBV27 and TRBJ1-6, with D hard to call. The CDR3 extends over 13 amino acids. V lost 3 bases, J lost 7 bases, and 7 bases lay in between. In germline, CDR1 is MNHEY, CDR2 SMNVEV (reference sequence). In nucleotides, the CDR3 is TGTGCCAGCAGTTTGGTAAGGAATTCACCCCTCCACTTT. Translation: CASSLVRNSPLHF.

This clone has just a few counts. This sample also contains other DNA sequences that code for the same CDR3. DNA for the CDR3: TGTGCCAGCAGTGAGGGGGAGCAGTACTTC. It yields the protein CASSEGEQYF. The chain has TRBV2 and TRBJ2-7; D remains unclear. Germline lookup yields CDR1 SNHLY and CDR2 FYNNEI. The CDR3 loop spans 10 amino acids. V gave up 3 bases and J gave up 7 bases, with 4 bases separating them.

This rearrangement joins TRBV9 to TRBJ2-2; D is unclear. Germline V gene data show CDR1 as SGDLS and CDR2 as YYNGEE. The CDR3 sequence is 13 residues long. Trimming pared 4 bases from V and 3 bases from J, leaving 7 bases between. The CDR3 spells CASSPLDTGELFF. In nucleotides, the CDR3 is TGTGCCAGCAGCCCCCTAGACACCGGGGAGCTGTTTTTT.

This chain connects TRBV13 to TRBJ1-2; a weak D match, TRBD1 (5 bases). V gave up 3 bases and J gave up 6 bases, with 11 bases separating them. The germline gives CDR1 PRHDT, CDR2 FYEKMQ (reference sequence). This CDR3 has 13 residues. The CDR3 DNA sequence: TGTGCCAGCAGCTTGACAGATTCTAATGGCTACACCTTC. This sequence encodes CASSLTDSNGYTF.

The genes are TRBV7-9 and TRBJ1-5; no reliable D call. Trimming shortened V by 4 bases and J by 8 bases, and 15 bases separated the two germline ends. CDR3 size: 14 residues. CDR1 and CDR2 (germline): SEHNR, FQNEAQ (reference sequence). CDR3 sequence: CASSWEDPEEPQHF. As DNA, the CDR3 is TGTGCCAGCAGCTGGGAAGACCCTGAGGAGCCCCAGCATTTT.

This clone is a singleton in its sample. The chain has TRBV27 and TRBJ2-1; TRBD2 agrees at 12 bases. The J segment lost 5 bases and the V segment lost 6 bases, leaving 8 bases of the junction unmatched. This CDR3 is 16 amino acids long. Germline V gene sequence: CDR1 MNHEY, CDR2 SMNVEV (reference sequence). The CDR3 loop is CASSGRLAGAHNEQFF. Here the CDR3 DNA reads TGTGCCAGCAGCGGAAGACTAGCGGGAGCTCACAATGAGCAGTTCTTC.

The V gene is TRBV30, the J gene TRBJ2-1, with 11 nucleotides matching TRBD2. The CDR3 totals 14 residues. The J segment lost 5 bases and the V segment lost 5 bases, leaving 5 bases of the junction unmatched. CDR1 is GTSNPN, CDR2 SVGIG, per germline (reference sequence). The CDR3 spells CAWQTSGENNEQFF. The CDR3, as DNA: TGTGCCTGGCAGACTAGCGGGGAGAACAATGAGCAGTTCTTC.

In DNA, the CDR3 is TGCGCCAGCAGCCCTAAGGCAGATTATAACTATGGCTACACCTTC. This translates into CASSPKADYNYGYTF. This sequence joins TRBV4-1 and TRBJ1-2; D ambiguous. The CDR3 length is 15 residues. Germline V lookup: CDR1 MGHRA, CDR2 YSYEKL. V lost 4 bases to trimming and J lost 1 base, with 13 bases between them.

The genes are TRBV10-3 and TRBJ2-7; D is ambiguous. Trimming left V 4 bases short and J 0 bases short, with 7 bases between. The CDR3 contains 13 residues. CDR1 and CDR2 from the germline V gene are ENHRY and SYGVKD. CDR3 sequence: CAISGTSSYEQYF. CDR3 bases: TGTGCCATCAGTGGAACTTCCTCCTACGAGCAGTACTTC.

The genes are TRBV4-3 and TRBJ2-3, with TRBD2 matching 7 bases. Germline V gene data show CDR1 as LGHNA and CDR2 as YSLEER. The CDR3 spans 13 residues. V trimming: 3 bases; J trimming: 10 bases; junction bases outside the gene matches: 7. CDR3 in DNA: TGCGCCAGCAGCCATAGGGCGGGAGAGGCGCAGTATTTT. This translates into CASSHRAGEAQYF.